This T cell receptor beta chain appears in the sequencing data of a study of blood T cell repertoires in COVID-19. Assay used: immunoSEQ multiplex PCR; TCRdb lists only in-frame clones, some missing. The table shows approximately 470,000 clones, with roughly 87% occurring only once. V shed 3 bases and J 2 bases; nucleotides not matched to a gene: 3. This CDR3 comprises 14 residues. Germline CDR1 is LGHDT and CDR2 is YNNKEL (reference sequence). The chain is built from TRBV3-1 (or the pseudogene TRBV3-2) and TRBJ2-7; 8 bases agree with TRBD2. This clonotype was sampled from a woman younger than 35 who had recovered from COVID-19. The sample taken for sequencing was PBMCs or T cells enriched from blood (not recorded which). This chain's CDR3 is CASSHGSGAYEQYF. As DNA, the CDR3 is TGTGCCAGCAGCCACGGTAGCGGGGCCTACGAGCAGTACTTC.